These 5 T cell receptor beta chains share one sample of origin, sequenced in a study of Ad26.COV2.S vaccination and SARS-CoV-2 variants. Sequencing used immunoSEQ multiplex PCR; TCRdb keeps in-frame clones, though not all of them. The repertoire consists of about 350,000 clones, with roughly 84% occurring once and the leading ten covering 3.4%. The treatment denotes: 19 received Ad26.COV2.S at low or high dose, single or two shots; roughly five received placebo; per-sample allocation not given. It was on day 63 after the first vaccine or placebo injection that samples were taken. This material consisted of peripheral blood, taken in a trial of Ad26.COV2.S vaccine versus placebo. The receptors come from a person aged 18-60 years who received the Ad26.COV2.S COVID-19 vaccine or a placebo.

This rearrangement joins TRBV3-1 (or the pseudogene TRBV3-2) to TRBJ1-2; tentatively, D is TRBD1 (6 bases). The CDR3 is 12 amino acids. Trimming removed 3 bases from V and 4 bases from J, with 6 bases in between. Germline V CDR1 and CDR2: LGHDT, YNNKEL (reference sequence). CDR3 in amino acids: CASSQGAYGYTF. The CDR3 nucleotides are TGTGCCAGCAGCCAGGGGGCCTATGGCTACACCTTC.

This chain joins TRBV18 and TRBJ1-3, with 8 bases fitting TRBD1. Germline CDR1 reads KGHSH; CDR2 reads LQKENI. The V and J ends lost 3 bases and 1 base, in that order; junction bases with no gene match: 5. This CDR3 region has 16 residues. The CDR3 reads CASSPGTGSSGNTIYF. The CDR3 DNA reads TGTGCCAGCTCACCGGGGACAGGTTCTTCTGGAAACACCATATATTTT. The whole variable domain, remainder taken from reference TRBV18 and TRBJ1-3, is NAGVMQNPRHLVRRRGQEARLRCSPMKGHSHVYWYRQLPEEGLKFMVYLQKENIIDESGMPKERFSAEFPKEGPSILRIQQVVRGDSAAYFCASSPGTGSSGNTIYFGEGSWLTVV.

The chain combines TRBV23-1 with TRBJ2-1; D not certain. TRBV23-1 is marked as an open reading frame, function uncertain. The CDR3 is made up of 17 amino acids. V was shortened by 2 bases and J by 3 bases, with 17 bases between the two germline ends. This CDR3 is CASSQTPDGPFYNEQFF. CDR3 sequence (DNA): TGCGCCAGCAGTCAAACTCCGGACGGACCCTTCTACAATGAGCAGTTCTTC.

This clone came up once. CDR3: CASSYSDYGYTF. In DNA, the CDR3 is TGTGCCAGCAGTTACTCGGACTATGGCTACACCTTC. The chain uses TRBV6-2 or TRBV6-3 and TRBJ1-2; D not resolved. V gave up 0 bases and J gave up 3 bases, with 2 bases separating them. Germline CDR1 MNHEY, CDR2 SVGEGT. The CDR3 runs 12 residues.

The rearrangement links TRBV5-1 to TRBJ1-1; D unresolved. Looked up from germline, CDR1 is SGHRS and CDR2 is YFSETQ. This CDR3 comprises 14 residues. The V gene lost 0 bases and the J gene lost 0 bases, with 6 bases spanning the gap. The CDR3 loop reads CASSLVWLNTEAFF. In nucleotides, the CDR3 is TGCGCCAGCAGCTTGGTCTGGCTGAACACTGAAGCTTTCTTT. Full variable domain (outside the CDR3, taken from reference TRBV5-1 and TRBJ1-1): KAGVTQTPRYLIKTRGQQVTLSCSPISGHRSVSWYQQTPGQGLQFLFEYFSETQRNKGNFPGRFSGRQFSNSRSEMNVSTLELGDSALYLCASSLVWLNTEAFFGQGTRLTVV.